The 12 T cell receptor beta chains below come from one sample, sequenced in a study of CD8 T cells in ankylosing spondylitis. MiXCR, applied by TCRdb to the 5' RACE reads, yields one record per CDR3 protein. The table has roughly 180,000 distinct CDR3 sequences, around 10% seen once. Sequencing was performed on blood, either unsorted or a sorted T cell fraction (not recorded which). These receptors originate from a male donor with ankylosing spondylitis or in good health (not recorded which).

There are many counts of this clonotype. The V call is TRBV4-2, the J call TRBJ1-5, with unresolved D. V dropped 1 base and J dropped 5 bases, with 9 bases sitting between them. Germline lookup yields CDR1 LGHNA and CDR2 YNFKEQ. The CDR3 has 14 amino acids. As DNA, the CDR3 is TGTGCCAGCAGCCAAGTCGGTGGCGATCAGCCCCAGCATTTT. It specifies CASSQVGGDQPQHF.

This clonotype has at least ten counts. This chain links TRBV20-1 with TRBJ1-2; TRBD1 aligns across 8 bases. The CDR3 is made up of 15 amino acids. CDR1 is DFQATT, CDR2 SNEGSKA, per germline (reference sequence). The CDR3 loop reads CTPVRLQGDIYGYTF. In DNA form, the CDR3 reads TGCACGCCCGTGAGGTTACAGGGGGATATCTATGGCTACACCTTC.

This clonotype has a count of ten or more. The chain has TRBV24-1 and TRBJ2-3, with 10 bases fitting TRBD2. Germline CDR1 KGHDR, CDR2 SFDVKD. The junction had 4 bases not matched to a gene; V was cut back by 4 bases and J by 1 base. This CDR3 has 16 amino acids. The CDR3 region is CATSDRGLAGTDTQYF. The DNA for the CDR3 is TGTGCCACCAGTGACCGCGGACTAGCGGGCACAGATACGCAGTATTTT.

The chain employs TRBV7-9 and TRBJ2-1; TRBD2 is a possible D gene (6 bases). This CDR3 has 15 residues. With 1 base removed from V and 0 bases from J, the gap between germline ends came to 7 bases. Germline CDR1 and CDR2: SEHNR and FQNEAQ (reference sequence). Here the CDR3 DNA reads TGTGCCAGCAGCTTAGGCGGGGCCTCCTACAATGAGCAGTTCTTC. Its protein product is CASSLGGASYNEQFF.

Concerning this clonotype itself: It may be a read error: a sequence one base away is much more abundant. The chain uses TRBV6-2 or TRBV6-3 and TRBJ2-2; no firm D call. From germline, CDR1 is MNHEY and CDR2 SVGEGT. The CDR3 contains 17 residues. V gave up 0 bases and J gave up 6 bases, with 17 bases separating them. Here the CDR3 reads CASSYSTLGLGAGELFF. DNA for the CDR3: TGTGCCAGCAGTTACTCGACTCTAGGATTAGGCGCCGGGGAGCTGTTTTTT.

The chain has TRBV20-1 and TRBJ2-1; 8 bases are shared with TRBD1. The CDR3 covers 16 residues. Germline-derived CDR1 and CDR2 are DFQATT and SNEGSKA (reference sequence). The CDR3 loop reads CSLRDRRLHSYNEQFF. In DNA, the CDR3 is TGCAGCCTCCGGGACAGGCGACTCCATTCCTACAATGAGCAGTTCTTC.

Remarks on this clonotype: A much larger clone differs by one base, so this may be a read error. The chain is built from TRBV12-5 and TRBJ1-4; D is ambiguous. CDR3 length equals 15 residues. Germline CDR1 reads LGHNT; CDR2 reads FRNRAP. As DNA, the CDR3 is TGTACTAGTGGTTCAGTTTTGGGGACTAATGAAAAACTGTTTTTT. This encodes CTSGSVLGTNEKLFF.

At least ten counts were recorded for this clonotype. The chain couples TRBV6-1 to TRBJ1-2; 7 positions agree with TRBD1. V was pared by 4 bases and J by 4 bases, with 12 bases of the junction left unmatched. There are 16 residues in the CDR3. In germline, CDR1 is MNHNS, CDR2 SASEGT. CDR3 DNA sequence: TGTGCCAGCAGTGGTCGTGAAGGGGGCTACAGCTATGGCTACACCTTC. The encoded protein is CASSGREGGYSYGYTF.

This clonotype showed up many times. CDR3 nucleotides: TGTGCCAGCAGTTACATGAGGGTTGTTAACGGGGAGCTGTTTTTT. It is translated as CASSYMRVVNGELFF. V usage is TRBV6-2 or TRBV6-3 and J usage is TRBJ2-2; maybe TRBD2 (5 bases). V lost 2 bases to trimming and J lost 7 bases, with 14 bases between them. The CDR3 consists of 15 residues. Germline CDR1 reads MNHEY; CDR2 reads SVGEGT.

Many counts were recorded for this clonotype. This chain uses TRBV6-2 or TRBV6-3 with TRBJ2-1; 7 bases are a match to TRBD1. The germline CDR1 and CDR2 sequences are MNHEY and SVGEGT. The CDR3 runs 13 residues. With V trimmed by 5 bases and J by 8 bases, 6 bases remained unmatched. The CDR3 region is CASSGTALDEQFF. The CDR3, as DNA: TGTGCCAGCAGTGGGACAGCCCTGGATGAGCAGTTCTTC.

This clonotype was detected ten times or more. The V gene is TRBV6-1, the J gene TRBJ2-7, with D perhaps TRBD2 (5 bases). The CDR3 runs to 14 residues. Germline V gene lookup returns CDR1 MNHNS and CDR2 SASEGT. Trimming left V 0 bases short and J 7 bases short, with 13 bases between. The CDR3 protein is CASSEALGDGEQYF. CDR3 DNA sequence: TGTGCCAGCAGTGAAGCGCTCGGGGATGGGGAGCAGTACTTC.

This clonotype was counted ten times or more. CDR3 DNA sequence: TGTGCCAGCAGCTACAGGACCGAGAATAGTGGCTACACCTTC. It is translated as CASSYRTENSGYTF. The chain recombines TRBV3-1 with TRBJ1-2; a weak D match, TRBD1 (5 bases). The germline V gene has CDR1 LGHDT and CDR2 YNNKEL (reference sequence). Trimming took 5 bases from V and 7 from J, leaving 17 bases between them. This CDR3 contains 14 residues. The entire variable domain, with the rest obtained from reference TRBV3-1 and TRBJ1-2, is as follows: DTAVSQTPKYLVTQMGNDKSIKCEQNLGHDTMYWYKQDSKKFLKIMFSYNNKELIINETVPNRFSPKSPDKAHLNLHINSLELGDSAVYFCASSYRTENSGYTFGSGTRLTVV.